This TCR beta chain was identified during a study of shared clonotypes between healthy human individuals. There are 13 residues in the CDR3. From germline, CDR1 is SGHTA and CDR2 FQGNSA. V was shortened by 1 base and J by 7 bases, with 10 bases between the two germline ends. Generated by immunoSEQ multiplex PCR, the TCRdb table keeps only in-frame clones and is missing some. Found here are 850,000 to 1,100,000 clones, about 80% of them singletons; the top ten hold over 0.8%. Sample: memory CD4+ T cells from PBMCs. Documented subset: CD45RA-negative fraction. This chain joins TRBV7-2 and TRBJ1-1; the D is unclear. This receptor was identified in a man younger than 35 in good health. Some clones in this sample may be carry-over from other donors' samples. Written as DNA, the CDR3 is TGTGCCAGCAGCTTAGGATCCTTGGGTGAAGCTTTCTTT. Residues: CASSLGSLGEAFF.